The 3 T cell receptor beta chains given below trace back to one sample, sequenced in a study of identical twins. TCRdb fed the 5' RACE reads into MiXCR, producing one record per CDR3 protein. The sample holds 500,000 to 700,000 distinct CDR3 sequences, less than 9% seen once. The sample was also reused in another study, on yellow fever vaccine responses in identical twins.

The sample taken for sequencing was PBMCs. The receptor set was obtained from a woman in her late teens or twenties in good health.

The chain has TRBV4-1 and TRBJ2-3; 7 nucleotides agree with TRBD2. CDR3 length: 17 residues. CDR1 is MGHRA, CDR2 YSYEKL, per germline. V was pared by 0 bases and J by 0 bases, with 6 bases of the junction left unmatched. In nucleotides, the CDR3 is TGCGCCAGCAGCCAAGATCTTTGGCGGGGGAGCACAGATACGCAGTATTTT. Its protein product is CASSQDLWRGSTDTQYF.

This clonotype was picked up a small number of times. The V call is TRBV5-1, the J call TRBJ2-2; no reliable D call. The CDR3 totals 15 residues. Germline V gene data show CDR1 as SGHRS and CDR2 as YFSETQ. V was pared by 4 bases and J by 0 bases, with 10 bases between. CDR3 DNA: TGCGCCAGCAGCACGCTAAGAGCGAACACCGGGGAGCTGTTTTTT. Amino acid sequence: CASSTLRANTGELFF.

This clonotype has just a few counts. This chain connects TRBV28 to TRBJ2-4, with no clear D. Between the trimmed V and J ends, which lost 2 bases and 1 base, there was a span of 15 bases. There are 17 residues in the CDR3. Germline V gene data show CDR1 as MDHEN and CDR2 as SYDVKM. The CDR3: CASSLAYSLVAKNIQYF. The CDR3 region has the DNA TGTGCCAGCAGTTTAGCATACAGCCTCGTTGCCAAAAACATTCAGTACTTC.